The present T cell receptor beta chain was sequenced within a study of identical twins. Study findings and constraints: Partial confounding of zero-insertion analyses by invariant MAIT and iNKT cells was possible.

A remark on this clonotype: No antigen is known for it.

A universal primer site was added by template switching, and unique molecular identifiers were carried by the cDNA. Each CDR3 protein is one row after TCRdb ran MiXCR on the 5' RACE reads. The sample lists under 300,000 distinct CDR3 sequences, about 13% seen once, with more than 3.5% in the top ten. These data were likewise used in another study, on yellow fever vaccine responses in identical twins. That investigation notes: On the reported evidence, twins' vaccine T cell responses seemed partly convergent and partly personalized.

The source is a woman aged 18-30 years in good health. The sample consisted of memory (CD45RO+) T cells sorted from blood.

Here the CDR3 reads CASSQPGGPGGYTF. DNA for the CDR3: TGCGCCAGCAGCCAACCCGGGGGCCCTGGGGGCTACACCTTC. The chain recombines TRBV4-1 with TRBJ1-2, with D possibly being TRBD1 (6 bases). Germline CDR1 MGHRA, CDR2 YSYEKL. Trimming removed 2 bases from V and 8 bases from J, with 15 bases in between. This CDR3 spans 14 amino acids.